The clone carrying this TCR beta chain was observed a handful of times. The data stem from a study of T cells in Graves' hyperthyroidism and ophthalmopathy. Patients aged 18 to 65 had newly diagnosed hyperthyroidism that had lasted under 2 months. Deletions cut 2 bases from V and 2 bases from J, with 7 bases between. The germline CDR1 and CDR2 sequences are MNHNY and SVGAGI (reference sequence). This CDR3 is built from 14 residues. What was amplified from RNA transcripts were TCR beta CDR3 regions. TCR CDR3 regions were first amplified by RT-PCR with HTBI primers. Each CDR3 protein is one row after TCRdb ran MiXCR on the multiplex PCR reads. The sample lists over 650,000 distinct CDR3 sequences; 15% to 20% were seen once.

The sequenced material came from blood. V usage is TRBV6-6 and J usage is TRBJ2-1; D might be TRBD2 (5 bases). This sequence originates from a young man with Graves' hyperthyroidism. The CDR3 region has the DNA TGTGCCAGCAGTTACAACGGGGCCTACAATGAGCAGTTCTTC. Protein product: CASSYNGAYNEQFF.